A selection of T cell receptor beta chains follows, all from one sample in a study of T cell changes during pregnancy in multiple sclerosis. TCRdb keeps only in-frame clones here, not all; method: immunoSEQ multiplex PCR. The sample lists 13,000 to 15,000 clones; approximately 93% were seen once. This sample comprised peripheral blood, obtained in the second trimester of pregnancy. These receptors were obtained from a female donor in good health, enrolled as a control in a pregnancy study. Each CDR3 is given with its conserved first and last residue. Each record gives: CDR3 length, J gene, V gene, CDR3 protein.

len: 15; j_gene: TRBJ2-2; v_gene: TRBV7-2; CDR3aa: CASSLRARDTGELFF
len: 14; j_gene: TRBJ1-1; v_gene: TRBV19; CDR3aa: CASSPGPGSTEAFF
len: 15; j_gene: TRBJ1-1; v_gene: TRBV4-1; CDR3aa: CASSQATRGNTEAFF
len: 14; j_gene: TRBJ1-2; v_gene: TRBV6-5; CDR3aa: CASSYSRHKDGYTF
len: 13; j_gene: TRBJ1-2; v_gene: TRBV28; CDR3aa: CASSEGQGYGYTF
len: 13; j_gene: TRBJ1-1; v_gene: TRBV6-6; CDR3aa: CASSYGGNAEAFF
len: 16; j_gene: TRBJ1-6; v_gene: TRBV5-1; CDR3aa: CASSFVPGQGNSPLHF
len: 16; j_gene: TRBJ1-2; v_gene: TRBV4-3; CDR3aa: CASSQGQAATYYGYTF
len: 14; j_gene: TRBJ1-2; v_gene: TRBV5-1; CDR3aa: CASSLEGLNYGYTF
len: 15; j_gene: TRBJ2-5; v_gene: TRBV27; CDR3aa: CASSRLAGEEETQYF
len: 15; j_gene: TRBJ2-5; v_gene: TRBV11-1; CDR3aa: CASSPSGTRQETQYF
len: 16; j_gene: TRBJ2-1; v_gene: TRBV13; CDR3aa: CASSLQAGQISNEQFF
len: 14; j_gene: TRBJ1-4; v_gene: TRBV5-1; CDR3aa: CASRGGTGHEKLFF
len: 16; j_gene: TRBJ2-3; v_gene: TRBV7-9; CDR3aa: CASTTTRSGGTDTQYF
len: 16; j_gene: TRBJ2-3; v_gene: TRBV7-9; CDR3aa: CASSLQGASAEDTQYF
len: 15; j_gene: TRBJ1-5; v_gene: TRBV27; CDR3aa: CASSWGTGVTQPQHF
len: 14; j_gene: TRBJ1-5; v_gene: TRBV30; CDR3aa: CAWSGGLSNQPQHF
len: 13; j_gene: TRBJ2-5; v_gene: TRBV29-1; CDR3aa: CSVGSGSGETQYF
len: 14; j_gene: TRBJ2-3; v_gene: TRBV4-2; CDR3aa: CASSQNRDRDTQYF
len: 18; j_gene: TRBJ1-4; v_gene: TRBV4-1; CDR3aa: CASSLQQGAPSGNEKLFF
len: 14; j_gene: TRBJ2-1; v_gene: TRBV28; CDR3aa: CASESGDSYNEQFF
len: 15; j_gene: TRBJ1-5; v_gene: TRBV19; CDR3aa: CASSPAGTALKPQHF
len: 18; j_gene: TRBJ1-4; v_gene: TRBV5-1; CDR3aa: CASRPHRGGGDKDEKLFF
len: 13; j_gene: TRBJ2-3; v_gene: TRBV15; CDR3aa: CATSRDFRDTQYF
len: 14; j_gene: TRBJ2-7; v_gene: TRBV6-6; CDR3aa: CASSLTRSSYEQYF
len: 16; j_gene: TRBJ1-3; v_gene: TRBV2; CDR3aa: CATTGGLGSSGNTIYF
len: 15; j_gene: TRBJ2-3; v_gene: TRBV5-1; CDR3aa: CASSFGLAVGDTQYF
len: 13; j_gene: TRBJ1-2; v_gene: TRBV28; CDR3aa: CASSGSNDYGYTF
len: 17; j_gene: TRBJ1-1; v_gene: TRBV27; CDR3aa: CASSLKMIGAGNTEAFF
len: 15; j_gene: TRBJ2-7; v_gene: TRBV2; CDR3aa: CASSEPRDGSYEQYF
len: 16; j_gene: TRBJ1-6; v_gene: TRBV21-1; CDR3aa: CATKTPAIPFNSPLHF
len: 16; j_gene: TRBJ1-2; v_gene: TRBV6-4; CDR3aa: CASSPNRDSAFYGYTF
len: 13; j_gene: TRBJ1-5; v_gene: TRBV30; CDR3aa: CARGDRGNQPQHF
len: 17; j_gene: TRBJ2-2; v_gene: TRBV4-3; CDR3aa: CASSQGGREVYTGELFF
len: 15; j_gene: TRBJ2-5; v_gene: TRBV28; CDR3aa: CASTLETGMGETQYF
len: 12; j_gene: TRBJ1-2; v_gene: TRBV19; CDR3aa: CASSSQGYGYTF
len: 15; j_gene: TRBJ2-3; v_gene: TRBV2; CDR3aa: CASSALWHYTDTQYF
len: 14; j_gene: TRBJ2-2; v_gene: TRBV6-5; CDR3aa: CASSYDRGTGELFF
len: 17; j_gene: TRBJ2-3; v_gene: TRBV19; CDR3aa: CASSIISGGGGTDTQYF
len: 18; j_gene: TRBJ2-1; v_gene: TRBV7-6; CDR3aa: CASSFGSGGLSSYNEQFF
len: 15; j_gene: TRBJ2-7; v_gene: TRBV28; CDR3aa: CASRLPGQGRDEQYF
len: 15; j_gene: TRBJ2-7; v_gene: TRBV5-1; CDR3aa: CASSLGGGNSYEQYF
len: 13; j_gene: TRBJ1-5; v_gene: TRBV4-2; CDR3aa: CASSQTHPSPQHF